This T cell receptor beta chain stems from a study of cytomegalovirus exposure and HLA in healthy donors. Study as a whole: For the 300 to 450 genotyped donors, roughly 81% fell within the Caucasian-associated ancestry cluster.

Healthy donors of bone marrow made up the group. Donors were nominally healthy when sampled, though unrecorded immune exposures were likely. PCR primers comprised 60 Vbeta and 13 Jbeta primers. The table came from immunoSEQ multiplex PCR; TCRdb's copy has only in-frame clones and leaves some out. The sample carries about 61,000 clones, around 87% recorded once. This clone has just a few counts. The CDR3 consists of 15 residues. The V gene end was trimmed by 0 bases and the J gene end by 1 base; junction bases not matched to a gene: 0. Germline V gene lookup returns CDR1 MRHNA and CDR2 SNTAGT. This clonotype was sampled from a man aged 18 to 29 in good health and CMV-seronegative. The chain recombines TRBV6-4 with TRBJ2-3; 8 bases agree with TRBD2. The sequenced sample consisted of PBMCs. CDR3 protein: CASSDSRGGTDTQYF. CDR3 nucleotides: TGTGCCAGCAGTGACTCGCGGGGGGGCACAGATACGCAGTATTTT.